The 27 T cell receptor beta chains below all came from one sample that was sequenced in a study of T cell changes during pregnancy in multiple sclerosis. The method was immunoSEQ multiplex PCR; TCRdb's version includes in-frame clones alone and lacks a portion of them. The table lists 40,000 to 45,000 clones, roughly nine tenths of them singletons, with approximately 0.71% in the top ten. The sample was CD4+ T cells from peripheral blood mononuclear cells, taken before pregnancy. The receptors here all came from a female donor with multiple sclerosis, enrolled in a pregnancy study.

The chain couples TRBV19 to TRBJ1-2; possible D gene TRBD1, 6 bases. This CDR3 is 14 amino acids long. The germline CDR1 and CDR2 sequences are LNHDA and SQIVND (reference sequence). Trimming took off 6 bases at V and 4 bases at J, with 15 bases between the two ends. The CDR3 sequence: CASRTTGEGYGYTF. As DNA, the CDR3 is TGTGCCAGTAGAACGACAGGAGAGGGCTATGGCTACACCTTC.

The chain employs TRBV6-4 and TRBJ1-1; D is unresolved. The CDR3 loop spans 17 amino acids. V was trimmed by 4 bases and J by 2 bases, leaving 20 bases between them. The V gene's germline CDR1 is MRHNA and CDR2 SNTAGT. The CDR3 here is CASSVVYGRLANTEAFF. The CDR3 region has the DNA TGTGCCAGCAGTGTCGTTTATGGCAGGCTGGCAAACACTGAAGCTTTCTTT.

CDR3 DNA sequence: TGTGCCAGCAGCTCAGACAGGGGTACTGAAGCTTTCTTT. This gives the protein CASSSDRGTEAFF. V is TRBV7-8 and J is TRBJ1-1; TRBD1 aligns across 8 bases. Per germline, CDR1 SGHVS and CDR2 FQNEAQ. The CDR3 is 13 amino acids. J was trimmed by 5 bases and V by 4 bases; bases with no gene match: 3.

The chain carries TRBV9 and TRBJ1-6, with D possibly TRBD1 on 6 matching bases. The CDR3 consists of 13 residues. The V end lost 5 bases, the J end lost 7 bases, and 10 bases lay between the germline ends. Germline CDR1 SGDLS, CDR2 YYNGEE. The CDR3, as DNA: TGTGCCAGCAGGGACACAGGGAATTCACCCCTCCACTTT. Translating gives CASRDTGNSPLHF.

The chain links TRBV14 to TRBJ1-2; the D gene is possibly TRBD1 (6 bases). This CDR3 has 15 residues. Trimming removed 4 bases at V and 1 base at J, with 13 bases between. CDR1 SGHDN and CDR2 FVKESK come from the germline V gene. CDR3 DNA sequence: TGTGCCAGCAGCCCCACGAGGGGGAATAACTATGGCTACACCTTC. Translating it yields CASSPTRGNNYGYTF. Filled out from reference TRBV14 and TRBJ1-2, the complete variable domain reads EAGVTQFPSHSVIEKGQTVTLRCDPISGHDNLYWYRRVMGKEIKFLLHFVKESKQDESGMPNNRFLAERTGGTYSTLKVQPAELEDSGVYFCASSPTRGNNYGYTFGSGTRLTVV.

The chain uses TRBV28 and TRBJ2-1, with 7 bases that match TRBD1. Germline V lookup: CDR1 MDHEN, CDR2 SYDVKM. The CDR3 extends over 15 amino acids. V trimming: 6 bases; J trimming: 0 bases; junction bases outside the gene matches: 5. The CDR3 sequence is CASRSPGGSYNEQFF. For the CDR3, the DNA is TGTGCCAGCAGGTCTCCAGGGGGCTCCTACAATGAGCAGTTCTTC.

The CDR3 nucleotides read TGTGCCAGCAGCTTAGAAGCGGGGGTTCCCTACGAGCAGTACTTC. This sequence encodes CASSLEAGVPYEQYF. The chain uses TRBV11-2 and TRBJ2-7; TRBD2 agrees at 8 bases. The germline gives CDR1 SGHAT, CDR2 FQNNGV. V was clipped by 0 bases and J by 2 bases; unmatched bases: 3. The CDR3 runs 15 residues.

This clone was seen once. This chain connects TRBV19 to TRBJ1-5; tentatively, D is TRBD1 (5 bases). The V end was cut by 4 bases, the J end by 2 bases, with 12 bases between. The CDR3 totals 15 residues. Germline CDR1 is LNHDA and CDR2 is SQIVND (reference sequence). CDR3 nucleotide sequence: TGTGCCAGTAGTAACCCCAGGGTAGGCAATCAGCCCCAGCATTTT. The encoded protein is CASSNPRVGNQPQHF.

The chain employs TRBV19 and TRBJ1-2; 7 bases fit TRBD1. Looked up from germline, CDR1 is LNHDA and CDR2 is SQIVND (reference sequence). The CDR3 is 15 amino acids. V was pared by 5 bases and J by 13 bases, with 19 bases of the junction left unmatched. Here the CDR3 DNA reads TGTGCCAGTAGTGGGCACGGACAGGCTACCCTTAAATCCACCTTC. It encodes CASSGHGQATLKSTF.

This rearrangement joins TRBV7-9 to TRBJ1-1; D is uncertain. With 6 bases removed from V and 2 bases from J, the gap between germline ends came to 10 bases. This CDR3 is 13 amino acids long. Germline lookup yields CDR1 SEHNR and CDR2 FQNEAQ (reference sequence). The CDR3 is CASSERANTEAFF. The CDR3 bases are TGTGCCAGCAGTGAACGAGCCAACACTGAAGCTTTCTTT.

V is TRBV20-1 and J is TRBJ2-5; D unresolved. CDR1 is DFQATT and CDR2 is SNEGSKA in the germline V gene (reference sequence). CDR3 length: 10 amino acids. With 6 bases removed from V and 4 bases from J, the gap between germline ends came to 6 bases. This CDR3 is CSAERETQYF. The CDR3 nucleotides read TGCAGTGCAGAGCGAGAGACCCAGTACTTC.

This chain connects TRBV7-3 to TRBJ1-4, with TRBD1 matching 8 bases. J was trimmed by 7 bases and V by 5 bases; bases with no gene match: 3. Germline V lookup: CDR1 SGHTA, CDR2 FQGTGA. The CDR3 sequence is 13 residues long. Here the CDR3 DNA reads TGTGCCAGCAGCGCAGACAGGGGTGAAAAACTGTTTTTT. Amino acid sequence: CASSADRGEKLFF.

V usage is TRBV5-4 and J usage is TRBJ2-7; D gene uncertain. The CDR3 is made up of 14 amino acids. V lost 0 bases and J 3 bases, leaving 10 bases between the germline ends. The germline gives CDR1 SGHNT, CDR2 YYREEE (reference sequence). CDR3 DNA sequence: TGTGCCAGCAGCTTGGCGCTTGGCAGCTACGAGCAGTACTTC. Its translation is CASSLALGSYEQYF.

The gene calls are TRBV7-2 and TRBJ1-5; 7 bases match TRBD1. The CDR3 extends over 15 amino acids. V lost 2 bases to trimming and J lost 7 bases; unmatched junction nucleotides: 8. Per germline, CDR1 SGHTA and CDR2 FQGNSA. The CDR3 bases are TGTGCCAGCAGCTTACGACAGGGCGCCGGCCAGCCCCAGCATTTT. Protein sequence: CASSLRQGAGQPQHF.

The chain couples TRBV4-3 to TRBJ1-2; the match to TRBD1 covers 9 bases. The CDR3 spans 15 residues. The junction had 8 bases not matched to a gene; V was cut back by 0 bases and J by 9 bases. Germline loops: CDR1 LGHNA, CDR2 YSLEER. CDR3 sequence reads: CASSQEGQGDPSYTF. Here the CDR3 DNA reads TGCGCCAGCAGCCAAGAGGGACAGGGCGATCCCAGCTACACCTTC.

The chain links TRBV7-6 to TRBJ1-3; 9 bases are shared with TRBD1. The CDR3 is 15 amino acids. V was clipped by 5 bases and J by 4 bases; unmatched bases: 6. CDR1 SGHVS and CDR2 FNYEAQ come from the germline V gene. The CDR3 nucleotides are TGTGCCAGCAGCCCACAGGGGGCGCGGGGAAACACCATATATTTT. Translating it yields CASSPQGARGNTIYF.

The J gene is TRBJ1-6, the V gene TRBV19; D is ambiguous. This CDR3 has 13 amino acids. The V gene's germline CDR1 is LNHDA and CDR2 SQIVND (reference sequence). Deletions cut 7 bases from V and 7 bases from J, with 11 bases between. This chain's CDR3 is CASTRTRNSPLHF. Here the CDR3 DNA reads TGTGCCAGTACCCGGACTCGGAATTCACCCCTCCACTTT.

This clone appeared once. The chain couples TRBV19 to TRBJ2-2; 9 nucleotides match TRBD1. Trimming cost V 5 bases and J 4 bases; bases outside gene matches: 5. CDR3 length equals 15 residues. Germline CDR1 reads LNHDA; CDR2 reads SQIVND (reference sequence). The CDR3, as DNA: TGTGCCAGTAGTGAACAGGGGGCGCTCACCGGGGAGCTGTTTTTT. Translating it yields CASSEQGALTGELFF.

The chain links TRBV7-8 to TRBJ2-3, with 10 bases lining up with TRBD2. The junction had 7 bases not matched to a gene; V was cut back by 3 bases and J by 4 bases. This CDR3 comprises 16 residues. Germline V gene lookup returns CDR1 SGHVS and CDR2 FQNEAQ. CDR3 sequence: CASSLDSGGPPDTQYF. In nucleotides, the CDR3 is TGTGCCAGCAGCTTGGATAGCGGGGGGCCCCCAGATACGCAGTATTTT.

The CDR3 is CASSATGTGAYEQYF. In DNA form, the CDR3 reads TGTGCCAGTAGTGCTACCGGGACAGGGGCCTACGAGCAGTACTTC. The chain recombines TRBV19 with TRBJ2-7; 10 bases match TRBD1. Germline loops: CDR1 LNHDA, CDR2 SQIVND (reference sequence). The CDR3 totals 15 residues. The J segment lost 2 bases and the V segment lost 5 bases, leaving 6 bases of the junction unmatched.

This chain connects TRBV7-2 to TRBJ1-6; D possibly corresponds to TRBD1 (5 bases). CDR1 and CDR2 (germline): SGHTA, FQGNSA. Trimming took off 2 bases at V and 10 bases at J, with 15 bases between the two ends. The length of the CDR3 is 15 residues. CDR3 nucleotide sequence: TGTGCCAGCAGCTTACTTGGGGCCTTTCGGTCACCCCTCCACTTT. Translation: CASSLLGAFRSPLHF.

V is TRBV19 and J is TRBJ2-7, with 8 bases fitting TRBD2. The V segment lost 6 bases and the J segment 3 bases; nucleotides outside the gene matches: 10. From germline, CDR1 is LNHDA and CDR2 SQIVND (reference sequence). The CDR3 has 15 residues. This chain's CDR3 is CASSRSSGGYYEQYF. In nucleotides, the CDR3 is TGTGCCAGTAGCCGGTCAAGCGGGGGTTACTACGAGCAGTACTTC. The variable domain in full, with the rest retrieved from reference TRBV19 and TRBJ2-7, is DGGITQSPKYLFRKEGQNVTLSCEQNLNHDAMYWYRQDPGQGLRLIYYSQIVNDFQKGDIAEGYSVSREKKESFPLTVTSAQKNPTAFYLCASSRSSGGYYEQYFGPGTRLTVT.

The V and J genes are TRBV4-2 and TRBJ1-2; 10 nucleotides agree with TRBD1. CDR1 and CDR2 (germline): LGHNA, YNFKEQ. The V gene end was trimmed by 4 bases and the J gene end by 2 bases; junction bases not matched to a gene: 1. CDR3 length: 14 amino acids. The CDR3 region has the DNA TGTGCCAGCAGCCCGGACAGGGGGAACTATGGCTACACCTTC. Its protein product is CASSPDRGNYGYTF.

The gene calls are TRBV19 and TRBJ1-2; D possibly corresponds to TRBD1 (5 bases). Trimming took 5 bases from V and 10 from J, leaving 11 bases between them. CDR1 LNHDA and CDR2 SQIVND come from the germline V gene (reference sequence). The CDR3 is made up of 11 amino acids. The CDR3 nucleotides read TGTGCCAGTAGTGGACATATAACCTACACCTTC. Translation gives CASSGHITYTF.

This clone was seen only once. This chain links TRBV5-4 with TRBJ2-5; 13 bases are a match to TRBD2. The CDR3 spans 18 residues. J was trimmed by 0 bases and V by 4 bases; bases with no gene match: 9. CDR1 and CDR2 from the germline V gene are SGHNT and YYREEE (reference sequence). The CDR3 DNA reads TGTGCCAGCAGCCCCGGGACTAGCGGGGTGGGCAACCAAGAGACCCAGTACTTC. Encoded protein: CASSPGTSGVGNQETQYF.

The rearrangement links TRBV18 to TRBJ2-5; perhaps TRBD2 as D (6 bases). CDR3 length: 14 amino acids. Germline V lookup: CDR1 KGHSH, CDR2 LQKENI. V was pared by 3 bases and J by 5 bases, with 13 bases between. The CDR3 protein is CASSPQAGWETQYF. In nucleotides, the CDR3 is TGTGCCAGCTCACCTCAGGCGGGATGGGAGACCCAGTACTTC.

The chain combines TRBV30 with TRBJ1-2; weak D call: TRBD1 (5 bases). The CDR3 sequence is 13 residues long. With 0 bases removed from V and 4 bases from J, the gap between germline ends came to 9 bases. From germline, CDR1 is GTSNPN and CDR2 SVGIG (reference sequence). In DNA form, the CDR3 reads TGTGCCTGGAGTGTACGGGGGGGCTATGGCTACACCTTC. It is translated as CAWSVRGGYGYTF. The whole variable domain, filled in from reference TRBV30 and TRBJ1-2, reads SQTIHQWPATLVQPVGSPLSLECTVEGTSNPNLYWYRQAAGRGLQLLFYSVGIGQISSEVPQNLSASRPQDRQFILSSKKLLLSDSGFYLCAWSVRGGYGYTFGSGTRLTVV.